This T cell receptor (beta chain) derives from a study of blood T cell repertoires in COVID-19. Repertoires were generated with immunoSEQ multiplex PCR, while TCRdb's copy carries only in-frame clones and drops some. The sample carries a few hundred thousand clones, about 83% recorded once. The CDR3 consists of 15 residues. Germline CDR1 is SGHVS and CDR2 is FNYEAQ. In the case of this clone: A read error may produce the germline difference seen at one junction end.

Enrolled through a virtual design, the participants were between about 18 and 100 years of age and came from fewer than 30 US areas. This clonotype was obtained from a woman in her 50s who had recovered from COVID-19. Material: PBMCs or T cells enriched from blood (not recorded which). The V gene is TRBV7-6, the J gene TRBJ1-5, with no clear D. The CDR3 DNA reads TGTGCCAGCAGCTCAGGAGGCAGAAGCAACCAGCCCCAGCATTTT. Protein product: CASSSGGRSNQPQHF.